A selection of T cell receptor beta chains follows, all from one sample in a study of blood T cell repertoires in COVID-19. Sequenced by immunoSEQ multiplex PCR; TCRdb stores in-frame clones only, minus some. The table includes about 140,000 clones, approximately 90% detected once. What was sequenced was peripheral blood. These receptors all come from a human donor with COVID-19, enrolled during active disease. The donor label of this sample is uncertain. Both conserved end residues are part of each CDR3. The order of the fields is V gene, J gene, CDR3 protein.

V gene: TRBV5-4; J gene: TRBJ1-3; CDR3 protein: CASSFNSGNTIYF
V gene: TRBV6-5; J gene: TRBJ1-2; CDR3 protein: CASSFSGTWENYGYTF
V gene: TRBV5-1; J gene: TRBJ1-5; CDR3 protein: CASSLVGGYGQPQHF
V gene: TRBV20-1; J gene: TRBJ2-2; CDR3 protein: CSASSGANTGELFF
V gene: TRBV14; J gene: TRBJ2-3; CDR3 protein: CASSLTGGRNTQYF
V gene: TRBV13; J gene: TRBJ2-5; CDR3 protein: CASSFTTLRGPQETQYF
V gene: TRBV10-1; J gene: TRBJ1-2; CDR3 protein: CASSTDRDYGYTF
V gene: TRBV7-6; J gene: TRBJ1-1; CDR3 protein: CASSRSFQGRYTEAFF
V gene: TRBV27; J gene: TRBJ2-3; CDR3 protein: CASSPNLGGGGTDTQYF
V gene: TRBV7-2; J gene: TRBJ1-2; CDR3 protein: CASSKHREGYTF
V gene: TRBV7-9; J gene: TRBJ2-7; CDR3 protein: CASSLAGGPYEQYF
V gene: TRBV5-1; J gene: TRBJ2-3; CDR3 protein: CASSLREIAAVPGAQYF
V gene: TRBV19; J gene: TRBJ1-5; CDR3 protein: CASSIDGNQPQHF
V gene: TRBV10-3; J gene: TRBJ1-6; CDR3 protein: CAISAGIGGLDGNSPLHF
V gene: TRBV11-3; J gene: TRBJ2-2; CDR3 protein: CASSPPTGPGELFF
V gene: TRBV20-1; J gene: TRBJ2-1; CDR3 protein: CSASPTVAGAVSYNEQFF
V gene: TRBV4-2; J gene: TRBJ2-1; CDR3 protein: CASSQGDSDNEQFF
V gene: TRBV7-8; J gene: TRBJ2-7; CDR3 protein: CASSSAGLAAAYEQYF
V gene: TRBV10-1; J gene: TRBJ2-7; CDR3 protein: CASSESTAVPYEQYF
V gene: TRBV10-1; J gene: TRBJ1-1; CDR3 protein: CASSAGIMNTEAFF
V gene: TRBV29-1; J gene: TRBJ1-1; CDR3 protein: CSVERGSTEAFF
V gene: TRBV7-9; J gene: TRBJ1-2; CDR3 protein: CASSNSLVDYTF